This TCR beta chain was identified during a study of blood T cells in healthy people across ages. Study findings and constraints: Donor CMV status was unknown, possibly confounding expanded clonotype changes.

A second roughly 7 to 11 cycle PCR used barcoded and J-beta primers. TCRdb independently ran MiXCR on the 5' RACE reads; one entry per CDR3 protein. The data contain 550,000 to 600,000 distinct CDR3 sequences, approximately 25% of them singletons. Regarding this clonotype: Its specificity is not known.

The CDR3 extends over 13 amino acids. The V gene lost 2 bases and the J gene lost 6 bases, with 11 bases spanning the gap. The germline V gene has CDR1 SGHTA and CDR2 FQGNSA. Staff drew 9 to 10 milliliters of peripheral blood from each donor. Total RNA extraction produced at least 5 micrograms (per sample) for the study. The sequenced material came from blood. The receptor was isolated from a woman in her sixties or seventies in good health. The V gene is TRBV7-2, the J gene TRBJ2-7, with no clear D. CDR3 in amino acids: CASSLSPWGEQYF. DNA for the CDR3: TGTGCCAGCAGCTTATCACCCTGGGGCGAGCAGTACTTC.